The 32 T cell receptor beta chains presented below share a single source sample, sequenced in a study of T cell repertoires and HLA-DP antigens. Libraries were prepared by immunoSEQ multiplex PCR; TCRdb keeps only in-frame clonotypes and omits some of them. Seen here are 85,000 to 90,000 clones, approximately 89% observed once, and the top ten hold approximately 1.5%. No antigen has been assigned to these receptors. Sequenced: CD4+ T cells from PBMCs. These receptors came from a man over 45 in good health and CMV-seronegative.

CDR3 sequence (DNA): TGTGCCAGCAGCTCCATGAGACCAACAGGGGGCGGAAATGAAAAACTGTTTTTT. Protein: CASSSMRPTGGGNEKLFF. The V and J genes are TRBV5-5 and TRBJ1-4; 9 bases map to TRBD1. The CDR3 is 18 residues long. Germline-derived CDR1 and CDR2 are SGHKS and YYEKEE (reference sequence). The ends lost 3 bases at V and 5 bases at J; junction bases unmatched: 14.

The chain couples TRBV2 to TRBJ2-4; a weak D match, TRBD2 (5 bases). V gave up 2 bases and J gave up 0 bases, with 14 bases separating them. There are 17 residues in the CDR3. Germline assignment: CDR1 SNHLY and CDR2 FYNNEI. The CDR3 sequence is CASSETGVFLAKNIQYF. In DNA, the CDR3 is TGTGCCAGCAGTGAAACCGGGGTTTTTTTAGCCAAAAACATTCAGTACTTC.

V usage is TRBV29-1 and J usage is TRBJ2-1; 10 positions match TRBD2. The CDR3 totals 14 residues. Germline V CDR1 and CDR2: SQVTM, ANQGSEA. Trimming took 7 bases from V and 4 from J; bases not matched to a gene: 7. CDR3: CSGKKREGYNEQFF. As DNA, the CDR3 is TGCAGCGGGAAGAAGCGGGAGGGGTACAATGAGCAGTTCTTC.

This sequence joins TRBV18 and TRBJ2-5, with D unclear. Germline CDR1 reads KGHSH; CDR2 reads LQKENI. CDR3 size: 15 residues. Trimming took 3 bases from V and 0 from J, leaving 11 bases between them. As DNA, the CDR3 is TGTGCCAGCTCACCGTATAAGGCTAACCAAGAGACCCAGTACTTC. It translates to CASSPYKANQETQYF.

The CDR3, as DNA: TGTGCCAGCAGGGGGGGAGGCGGTTCACCCCTCCACTTT. Amino acids: CASRGGGGSPLHF. This chain joins TRBV27 and TRBJ1-6; D possibly corresponds to TRBD1 (5 bases). The CDR3 length is 13 residues. Germline V gives CDR1 MNHEY, CDR2 SMNVEV (reference sequence). Deletions cut 6 bases from V and 9 bases from J, with 12 bases between.

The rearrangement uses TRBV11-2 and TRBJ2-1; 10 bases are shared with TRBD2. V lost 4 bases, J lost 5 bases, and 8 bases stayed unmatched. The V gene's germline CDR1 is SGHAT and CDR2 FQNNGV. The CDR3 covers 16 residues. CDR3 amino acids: CASSSRTSGFDNEQFF. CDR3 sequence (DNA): TGTGCCAGCAGCTCCAGGACTAGCGGCTTCGACAATGAGCAGTTCTTC.

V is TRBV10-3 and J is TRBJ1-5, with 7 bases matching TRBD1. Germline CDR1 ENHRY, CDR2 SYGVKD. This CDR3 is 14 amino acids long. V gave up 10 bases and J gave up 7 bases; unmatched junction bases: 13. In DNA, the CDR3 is TGTGCCAGCGAAACAGGGGAGTCGGGGCAGCCCCAGCATTTT. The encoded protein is CASETGESGQPQHF.

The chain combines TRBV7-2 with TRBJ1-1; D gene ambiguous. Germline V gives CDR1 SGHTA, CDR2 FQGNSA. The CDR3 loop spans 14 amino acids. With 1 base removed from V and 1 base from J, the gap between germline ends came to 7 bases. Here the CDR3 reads CASSLVPENTEAFF. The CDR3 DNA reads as TGTGCCAGCAGCTTAGTACCCGAGAACACTGAAGCTTTCTTT.

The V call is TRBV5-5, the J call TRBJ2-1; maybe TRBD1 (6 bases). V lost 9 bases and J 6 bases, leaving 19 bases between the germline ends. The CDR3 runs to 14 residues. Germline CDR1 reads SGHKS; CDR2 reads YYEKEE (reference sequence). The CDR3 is CATQDRGDLNEQFF. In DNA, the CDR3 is TGTGCCACCCAGGACAGAGGGGACCTCAATGAGCAGTTCTTC.

The CDR3 protein is CASSQDRAIPGQPQHF. The CDR3 bases are TGCGCCAGCAGCCAAGATCGGGCGATTCCCGGACAGCCCCAGCATTTT. The V call is TRBV4-1, the J call TRBJ1-5; D is unclear. The CDR3 runs to 16 residues. The V gene's germline CDR1 is MGHRA and CDR2 YSYEKL. Trimming stripped 0 bases from V and 7 bases from J, with 16 bases between.

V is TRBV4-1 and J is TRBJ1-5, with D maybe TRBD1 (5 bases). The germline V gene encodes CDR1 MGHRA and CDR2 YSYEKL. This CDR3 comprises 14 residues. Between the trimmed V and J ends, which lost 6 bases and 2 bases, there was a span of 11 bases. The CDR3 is CASRQVGGNQPQHF. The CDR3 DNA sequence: TGCGCCAGCAGACAGGTTGGGGGCAATCAGCCCCAGCATTTT.

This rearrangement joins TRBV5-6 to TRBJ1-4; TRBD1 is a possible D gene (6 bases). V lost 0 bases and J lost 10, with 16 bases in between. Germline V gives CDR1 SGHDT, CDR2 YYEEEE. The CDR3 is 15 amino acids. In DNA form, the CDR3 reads TGTGCCAGCAGCTTGGCCGGGACACCCACGGGAAAACTGTTTTTT. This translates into CASSLAGTPTGKLFF.

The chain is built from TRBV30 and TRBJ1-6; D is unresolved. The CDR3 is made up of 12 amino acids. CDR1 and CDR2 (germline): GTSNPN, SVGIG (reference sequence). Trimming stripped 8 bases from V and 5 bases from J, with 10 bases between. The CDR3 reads CALDVNNSPLHF. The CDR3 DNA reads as TGTGCCCTGGACGTAAATAATTCACCCCTCCACTTT.

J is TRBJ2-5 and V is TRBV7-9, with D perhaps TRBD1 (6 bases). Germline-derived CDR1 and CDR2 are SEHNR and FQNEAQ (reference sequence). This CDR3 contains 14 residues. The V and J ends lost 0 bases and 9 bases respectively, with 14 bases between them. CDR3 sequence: CASSLAGQLWAQYF. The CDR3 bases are TGTGCCAGCAGCTTAGCCGGACAGCTCTGGGCCCAGTACTTC.

The CDR3 sequence is CASNPVRHSGNTIYF. In DNA, the CDR3 is TGTGCCAGCAACCCGGTCCGCCACTCTGGAAACACCATATATTTT. The chain combines TRBV21-1 with TRBJ1-3. TRBV21-1 is noted as a pseudogene. The CDR3 covers 15 residues.

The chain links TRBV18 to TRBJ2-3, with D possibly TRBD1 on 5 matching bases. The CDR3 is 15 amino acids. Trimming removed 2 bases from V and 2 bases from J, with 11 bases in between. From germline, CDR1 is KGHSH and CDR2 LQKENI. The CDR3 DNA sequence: TGTGCCAGCTCACCATTAGGGGCGGACACAGATACGCAGTATTTT. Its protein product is CASSPLGADTDTQYF.

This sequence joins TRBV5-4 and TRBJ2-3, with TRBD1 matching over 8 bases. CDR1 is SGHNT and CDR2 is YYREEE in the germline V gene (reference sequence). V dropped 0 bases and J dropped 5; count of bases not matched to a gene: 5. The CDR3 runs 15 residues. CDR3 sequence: CASSLAIQGEDTQYF. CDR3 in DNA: TGTGCCAGCAGCTTGGCTATACAGGGGGAAGATACGCAGTATTTT.

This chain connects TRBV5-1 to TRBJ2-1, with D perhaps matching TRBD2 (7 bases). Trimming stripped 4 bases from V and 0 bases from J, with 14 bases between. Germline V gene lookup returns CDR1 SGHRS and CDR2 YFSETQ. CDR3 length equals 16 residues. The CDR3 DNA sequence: TGCGCCAGCAGCCCGGGCGGGGGCGGCTCCTACAATGAGCAGTTCTTC. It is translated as CASSPGGGGSYNEQFF.

Here the CDR3 DNA reads TGTGCCAGCAGTTTATTCGGCGGGTCGTCCTACAATGAGCAGTTCTTC. Amino acid sequence: CASSLFGGSSYNEQFF. This chain joins TRBV27 and TRBJ2-1, with a possible D match to TRBD2 (5 bases). The CDR3 consists of 16 residues. Germline values: CDR1 MNHEY, CDR2 SMNVEV (reference sequence). V gave up 1 base and J gave up 1 base, with 11 bases separating them.

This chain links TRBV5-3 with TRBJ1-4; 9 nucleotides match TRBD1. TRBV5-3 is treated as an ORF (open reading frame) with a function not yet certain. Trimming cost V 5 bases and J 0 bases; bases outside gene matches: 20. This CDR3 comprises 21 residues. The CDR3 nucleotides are TGTGCCAGAAGACTAGGGACAGGGCTGGGAATCAATCCAGCAACTAATGAAAAACTGTTTTTT. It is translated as CARRLGTGLGINPATNEKLFF.

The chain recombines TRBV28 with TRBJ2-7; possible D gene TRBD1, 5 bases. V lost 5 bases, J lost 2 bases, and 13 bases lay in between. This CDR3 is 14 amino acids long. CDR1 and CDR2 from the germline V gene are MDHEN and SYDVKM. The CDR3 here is CASSGAKGPYEQYF. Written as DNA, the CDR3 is TGTGCCAGCAGTGGGGCCAAGGGGCCCTACGAGCAGTACTTC.

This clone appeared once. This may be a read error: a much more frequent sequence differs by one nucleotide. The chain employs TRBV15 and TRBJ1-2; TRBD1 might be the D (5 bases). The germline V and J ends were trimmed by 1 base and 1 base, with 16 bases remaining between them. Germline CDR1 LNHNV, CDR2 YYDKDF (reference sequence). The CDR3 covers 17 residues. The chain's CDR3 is CATSRVRGRVINYGYTF. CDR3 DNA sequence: TGTGCCACCAGCAGAGTACGGGGCCGCGTCATTAACTATGGCTACACCTTC. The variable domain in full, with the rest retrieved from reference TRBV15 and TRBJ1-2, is DAMVIQNPRYQVTQFGKPVTLSCSQTLNHNVMYWYQQKSSQAPKLLFHYYDKDFNNEADTPDNFQSRRPNTSFCFLDIRSPGLGDTAMYLCATSRVRGRVINYGYTFGSGTRLTVV.

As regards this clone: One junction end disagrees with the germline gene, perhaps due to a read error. CDR3 nucleotide sequence: TGTGCCAGCAGTAACTCGGGACAGGGTAATGGCTACACCTTC. It translates to CASSNSGQGNGYTF. The chain links TRBV6-5 to TRBJ1-2; 9 nucleotides match TRBD1. The germline gives CDR1 MNHEY, CDR2 SVGAGI. The CDR3 extends over 14 amino acids.

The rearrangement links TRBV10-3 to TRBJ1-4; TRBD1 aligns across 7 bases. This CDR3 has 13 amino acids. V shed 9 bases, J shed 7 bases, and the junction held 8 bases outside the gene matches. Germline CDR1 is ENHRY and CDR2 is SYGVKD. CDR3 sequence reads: CAILQGPGEKLFF. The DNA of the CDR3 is TGTGCCATTTTACAGGGGCCAGGTGAAAAACTGTTTTTT.

CDR3 loop: CSASDAEAFF. DNA of the CDR3: TGCAGCGCCTCTGACGCTGAAGCTTTCTTT. This sequence joins TRBV29-1 and TRBJ1-1; D ambiguous. Per germline, CDR1 SQVTM and CDR2 ANQGSEA. CDR3 length: 10 amino acids. V lost 7 bases, J lost 6 bases, and 9 bases lay in between.

The CDR3 DNA reads as TGTGCCTGGAATCCGGGACAGGGGGTTCAAGAGACCCAGTACTTC. Amino acids: CAWNPGQGVQETQYF. The gene calls are TRBV30 and TRBJ2-5; 11 nucleotides agree with TRBD1. This CDR3 region has 15 residues. Unmatched junction bases numbered 6, after V lost 4 bases and J lost 2 bases. Germline V gives CDR1 GTSNPN, CDR2 SVGIG (reference sequence).

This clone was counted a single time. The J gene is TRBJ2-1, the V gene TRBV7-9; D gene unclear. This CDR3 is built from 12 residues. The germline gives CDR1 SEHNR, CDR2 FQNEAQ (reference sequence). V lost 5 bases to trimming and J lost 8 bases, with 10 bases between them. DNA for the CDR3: TGTGCCAGCAGCCCCCCTTCGGATGAGCAGTTCTTC. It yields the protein CASSPPSDEQFF. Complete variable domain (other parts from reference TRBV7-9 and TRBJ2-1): DTGVSQNPRHKITKRGQNVTFRCDPISEHNRLYWYRQTLGQGPEFLTYFQNEAQLEKSRLLSDRFSAERPKGSFSTLEIQRTEQGDSAMYLCASSPPSDEQFFGPGTRLTVL.

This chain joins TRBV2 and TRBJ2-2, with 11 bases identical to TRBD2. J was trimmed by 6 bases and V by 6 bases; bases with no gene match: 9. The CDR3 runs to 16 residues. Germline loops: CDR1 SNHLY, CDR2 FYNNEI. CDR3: CASRPTSGRVPGELFF. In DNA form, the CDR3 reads TGTGCCAGCAGACCTACTAGCGGGAGAGTCCCCGGGGAGCTGTTTTTT.

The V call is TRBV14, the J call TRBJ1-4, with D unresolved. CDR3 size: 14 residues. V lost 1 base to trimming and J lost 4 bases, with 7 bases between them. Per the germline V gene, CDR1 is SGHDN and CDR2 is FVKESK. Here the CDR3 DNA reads TGTGCCAGCAGCCAAGGTCAAAATAATGAAAAACTGTTTTTT. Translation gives CASSQGQNNEKLFF. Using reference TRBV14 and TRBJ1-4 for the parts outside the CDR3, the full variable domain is EAGVTQFPSHSVIEKGQTVTLRCDPISGHDNLYWYRRVMGKEIKFLLHFVKESKQDESGMPNNRFLAERTGGTYSTLKVQPAELEDSGVYFCASSQGQNNEKLFFGSGTQLSVL.

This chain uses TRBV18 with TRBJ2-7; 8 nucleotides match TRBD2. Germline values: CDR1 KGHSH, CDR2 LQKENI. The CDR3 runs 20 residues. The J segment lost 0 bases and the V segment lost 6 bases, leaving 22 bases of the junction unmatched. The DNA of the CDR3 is TGTGCCAGCTCCCTTGCTCCAAGTTCCAGCGGGGGCTCCAGCTCCTACGAGCAGTACTTC. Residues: CASSLAPSSSGGSSSYEQYF.

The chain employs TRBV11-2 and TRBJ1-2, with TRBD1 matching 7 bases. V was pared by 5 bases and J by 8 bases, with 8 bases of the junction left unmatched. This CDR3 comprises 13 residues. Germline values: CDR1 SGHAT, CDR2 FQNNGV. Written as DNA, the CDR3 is TGTGCCAGCAGCCCACAGGGGCTAGGGGGCTACACCTTC. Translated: CASSPQGLGGYTF.

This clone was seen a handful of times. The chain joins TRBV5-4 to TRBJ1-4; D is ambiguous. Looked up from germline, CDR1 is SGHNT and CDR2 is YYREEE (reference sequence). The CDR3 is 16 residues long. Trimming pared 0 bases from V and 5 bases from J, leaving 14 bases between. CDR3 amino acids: CASSLAGTESNEKLFF. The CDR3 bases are TGTGCCAGCAGCTTGGCCGGAACAGAATCGAATGAAAAACTGTTTTTT.